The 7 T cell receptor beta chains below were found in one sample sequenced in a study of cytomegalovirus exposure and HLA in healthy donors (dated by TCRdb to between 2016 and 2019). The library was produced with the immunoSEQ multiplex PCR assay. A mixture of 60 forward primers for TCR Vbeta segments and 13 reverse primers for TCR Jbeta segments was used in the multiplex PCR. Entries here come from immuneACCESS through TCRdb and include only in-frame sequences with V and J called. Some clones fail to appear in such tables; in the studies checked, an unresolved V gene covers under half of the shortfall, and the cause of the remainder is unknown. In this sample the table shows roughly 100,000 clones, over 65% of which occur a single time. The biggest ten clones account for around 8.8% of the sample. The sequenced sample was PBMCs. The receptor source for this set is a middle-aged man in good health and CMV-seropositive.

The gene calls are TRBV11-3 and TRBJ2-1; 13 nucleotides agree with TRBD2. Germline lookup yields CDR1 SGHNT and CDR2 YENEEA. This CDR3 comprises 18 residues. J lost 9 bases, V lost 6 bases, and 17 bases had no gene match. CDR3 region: CASRHTSGRAERRGEQFF. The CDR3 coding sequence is TGTGCCAGCAGGCATACTAGCGGGAGGGCCGAAAGGAGGGGTGAGCAGTTCTTC. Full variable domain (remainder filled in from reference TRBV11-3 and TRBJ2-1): EAGVVQSPRYKIIEKKQPVAFWCNPISGHNTLYWYLQNLGQGPELLIRYENEEAVDDSQLPKDRFSAERLKGVDSTLKIQPAELGDSAVYLCASRHTSGRAERRGEQFFGPGTRLTVL.

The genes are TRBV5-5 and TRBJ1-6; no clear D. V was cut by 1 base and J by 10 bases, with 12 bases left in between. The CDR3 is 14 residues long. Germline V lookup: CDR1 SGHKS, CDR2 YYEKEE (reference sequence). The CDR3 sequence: CASSLWLTGSPLHF. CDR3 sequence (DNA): TGTGCCAGCAGCTTGTGGCTGACGGGGTCACCCCTCCACTTT.

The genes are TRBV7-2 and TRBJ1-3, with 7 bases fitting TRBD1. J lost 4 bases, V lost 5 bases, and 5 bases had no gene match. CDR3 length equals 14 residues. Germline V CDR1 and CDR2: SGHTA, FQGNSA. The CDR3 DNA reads TGTGCCAGCAGCAATAGGGGGCTCGGAAACACCATATATTTT. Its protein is CASSNRGLGNTIYF.

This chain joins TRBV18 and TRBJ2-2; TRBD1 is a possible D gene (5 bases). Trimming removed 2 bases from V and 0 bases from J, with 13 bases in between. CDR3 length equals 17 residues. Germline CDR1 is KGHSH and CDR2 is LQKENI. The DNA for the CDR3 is TGTGCCAGCTCACCAGGTTTGGGGCGGCCGAACACCGGGGAGCTGTTTTTT. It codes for CASSPGLGRPNTGELFF.

DNA of the CDR3: TGTGCCAGCAGTAGTTATCTCGAAAGGGGGGAGACCCAGTACTTC. Amino acids: CASSSYLERGETQYF. V is TRBV28 and J is TRBJ2-5, with D possibly being TRBD1 (6 bases). CDR1 is MDHEN and CDR2 is SYDVKM in the germline V gene. V was pared by 5 bases and J by 5 bases, with 18 bases between. The CDR3 has 15 residues.

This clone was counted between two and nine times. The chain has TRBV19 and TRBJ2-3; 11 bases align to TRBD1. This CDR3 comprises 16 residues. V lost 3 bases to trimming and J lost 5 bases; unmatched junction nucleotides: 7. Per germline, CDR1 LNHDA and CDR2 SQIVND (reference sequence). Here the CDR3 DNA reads TGTGCCAGTAGTATCTCCGGACAGGGGGCATTAGATACGCAGTATTTT. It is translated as CASSISGQGALDTQYF.

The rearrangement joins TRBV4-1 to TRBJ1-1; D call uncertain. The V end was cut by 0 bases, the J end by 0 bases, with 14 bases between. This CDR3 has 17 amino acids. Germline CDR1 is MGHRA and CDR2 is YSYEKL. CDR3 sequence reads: CASSQDTVSGVNTEAFF. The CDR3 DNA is TGCGCCAGCAGCCAAGATACCGTTTCCGGGGTGAACACTGAAGCTTTCTTT.